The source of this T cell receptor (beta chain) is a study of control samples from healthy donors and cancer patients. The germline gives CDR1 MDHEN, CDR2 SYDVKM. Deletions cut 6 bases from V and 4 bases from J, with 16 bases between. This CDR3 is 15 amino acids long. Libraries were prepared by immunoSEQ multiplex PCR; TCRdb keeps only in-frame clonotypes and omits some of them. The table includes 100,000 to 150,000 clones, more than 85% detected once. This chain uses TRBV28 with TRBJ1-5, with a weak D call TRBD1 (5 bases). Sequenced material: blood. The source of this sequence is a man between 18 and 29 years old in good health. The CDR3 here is CASRGPDRNNQPQHF. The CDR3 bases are TGTGCCAGCAGAGGGCCCGACAGAAATAATCAGCCCCAGCATTTT.